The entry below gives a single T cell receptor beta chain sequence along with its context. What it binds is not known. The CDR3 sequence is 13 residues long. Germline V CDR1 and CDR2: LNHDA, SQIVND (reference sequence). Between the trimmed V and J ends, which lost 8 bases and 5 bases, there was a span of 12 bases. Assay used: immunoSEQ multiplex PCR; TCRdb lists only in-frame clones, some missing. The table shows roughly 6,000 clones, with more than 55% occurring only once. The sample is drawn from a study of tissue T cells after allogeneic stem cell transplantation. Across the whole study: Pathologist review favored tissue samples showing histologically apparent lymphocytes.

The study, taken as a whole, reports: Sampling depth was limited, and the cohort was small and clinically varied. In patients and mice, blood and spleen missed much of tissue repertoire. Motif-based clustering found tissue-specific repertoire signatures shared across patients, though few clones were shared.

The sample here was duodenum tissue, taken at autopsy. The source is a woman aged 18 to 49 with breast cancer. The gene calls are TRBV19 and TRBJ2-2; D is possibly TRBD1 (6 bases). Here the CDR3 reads CASPNRETGELFF. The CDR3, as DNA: TGTGCCAGTCCGAACAGGGAAACCGGGGAGCTGTTTTTT.